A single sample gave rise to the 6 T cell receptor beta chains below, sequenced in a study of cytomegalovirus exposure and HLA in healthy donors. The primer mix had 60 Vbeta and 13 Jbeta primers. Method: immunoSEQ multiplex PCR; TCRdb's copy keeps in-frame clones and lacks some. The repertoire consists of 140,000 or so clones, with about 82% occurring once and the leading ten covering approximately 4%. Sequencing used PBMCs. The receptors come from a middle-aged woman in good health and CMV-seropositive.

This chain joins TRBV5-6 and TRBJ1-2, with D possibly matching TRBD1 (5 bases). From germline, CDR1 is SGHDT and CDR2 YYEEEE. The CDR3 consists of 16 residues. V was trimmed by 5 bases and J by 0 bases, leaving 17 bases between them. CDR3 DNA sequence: TGTGCCAGCAGACGGGACTACGCGGGGACTAACTATGGCTACACCTTC. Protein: CASRRDYAGTNYGYTF. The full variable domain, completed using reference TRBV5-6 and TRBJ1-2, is DAGVTQSPTHLIKTRGQQVTLRCSPKSGHDTVSWYQQALGQGPQFIFQYYEEEERQRGNFPDRFSGHQFPNYSSELNVNALLLGDSALYLCASRRDYAGTNYGYTFGSGTRLTVV.

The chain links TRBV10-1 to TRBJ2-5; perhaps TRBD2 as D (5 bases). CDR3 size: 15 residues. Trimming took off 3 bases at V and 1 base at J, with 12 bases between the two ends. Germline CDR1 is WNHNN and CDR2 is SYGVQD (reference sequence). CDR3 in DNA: TGCGCCAGCAGTGATCGCGCGGGCCCCCAAGAGACCCAGTACTTC. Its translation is CASSDRAGPQETQYF.

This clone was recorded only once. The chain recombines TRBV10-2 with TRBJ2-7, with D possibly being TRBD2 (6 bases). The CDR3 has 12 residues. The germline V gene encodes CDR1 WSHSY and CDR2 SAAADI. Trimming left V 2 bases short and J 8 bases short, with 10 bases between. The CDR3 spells CASSEEGLQQYF. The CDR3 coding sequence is TGCGCCAGCAGTGAGGAGGGACTCCAGCAGTACTTC.

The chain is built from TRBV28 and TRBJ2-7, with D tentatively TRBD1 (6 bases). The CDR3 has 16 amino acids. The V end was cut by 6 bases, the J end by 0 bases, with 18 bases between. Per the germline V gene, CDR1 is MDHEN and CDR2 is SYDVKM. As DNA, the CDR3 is TGTGCCAGCAGCCAGGGGTTCGAAGTTAGCTCCTACGAGCAGTACTTC. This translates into CASSQGFEVSSYEQYF.

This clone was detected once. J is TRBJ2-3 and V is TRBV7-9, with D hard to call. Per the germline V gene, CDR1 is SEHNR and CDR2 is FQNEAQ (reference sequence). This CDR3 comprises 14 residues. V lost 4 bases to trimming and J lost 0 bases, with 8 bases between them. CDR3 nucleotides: TGTGCCAGCAGCTCGCAGGCTAGCACAGATACGCAGTATTTT. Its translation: CASSSQASTDTQYF.

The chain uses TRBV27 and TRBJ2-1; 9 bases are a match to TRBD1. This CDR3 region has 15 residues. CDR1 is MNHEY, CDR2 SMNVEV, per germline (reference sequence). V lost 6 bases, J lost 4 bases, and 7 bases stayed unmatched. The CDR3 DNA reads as TGTGCCAGCAGAACAGACAGGGGGGTTTACAATGAGCAGTTCTTC. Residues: CASRTDRGVYNEQFF.